This passage covers 18 T cell receptor beta chains from one sample sequenced in a study of CXCR3-negative and CXCR3-positive naive CD8 T cells. General study findings and limits: Naive cells that were CXCR3-positive had more hydrophobic TRB CDR3s (compared with CXCR3-negative naive cells).

Through 5' RACE with UMI labels, the TRB cDNA libraries were prepared. With the 5' RACE reads reprocessed, TCRdb shows one record per CDR3 protein and no DNA. Here the sample table reports about 89,000 distinct CDR3 sequences. These receptors are not linked to any known antigen. Sequencing was performed on naive CXCR3+ CD8+ T cells from blood. Subset given: CD45RO-CCR7+CD27+CD95- naive CD8+ T cells expressing CXCR3 (TNR3+). These receptors originate from a human donor in good health. Some clones in this sample may be carry-over from other donors' samples.

V usage is TRBV5-1 and J usage is TRBJ2-7; TCRdb lists TRBD1, though no DNA is available to test this call. CDR1 is SGHRS and CDR2 is YFSETQ in the germline V gene. This CDR3 is built from 15 residues. The CDR3 is CASSSPGHPPYEQYF.

The gene calls are TRBV28 and TRBJ2-7; the D call from TCRdb, TRBD1, cannot be confirmed without DNA. Germline assignment: CDR1 MDHEN and CDR2 SYDVKM. This CDR3 is 15 amino acids long. The CDR3: CASSLRPGSTYEQYF. The full variable domain, its missing parts supplied by reference TRBV28 and TRBJ2-7, is DVKVTQSSRYLVKRTGEKVFLECVQDMDHENMFWYRQDPGLGLRLIYFSYDVKMKEKGDIPEGYSVSREKKERFSLILESASTNQTSMYLCASSLRPGSTYEQYFGPGTRLTVT.

The gene calls are TRBV24-1 and TRBJ2-4; TCRdb lists TRBD1, though no DNA is available to test this call. From germline, CDR1 is KGHDR and CDR2 SFDVKD. CDR3 length equals 15 residues. CDR3 protein: CATILLDRGSGIQYF.

The V gene is TRBV11-2, the J gene TRBJ2-7. CDR3 length: 12 residues. Germline-derived CDR1 and CDR2 are SGHAT and FQNNGV. The CDR3 loop is CASSLVFYEQYF.

The genes are TRBV29-1 and TRBJ2-1. Germline CDR1 SQVTM, CDR2 ANQGSEA. CDR3 length equals 11 residues. CDR3: CSVEGDNEQFF.

The rearrangement uses TRBV4-2 and TRBJ2-1; checking the TCRdb D call of TRBD2 is not possible without DNA. Looked up from germline, CDR1 is LGHNA and CDR2 is YNFKEQ. This CDR3 is built from 15 residues. CDR3 amino acids: CASSQVAGSYNEQFF.

V and J are TRBV29-1 and TRBJ2-7; the D gene TCRdb calls, TRBD1, cannot be checked with no DNA. Germline lookup yields CDR1 SQVTM and CDR2 ANQGSEA. This CDR3 has 13 amino acids. Here the CDR3 reads CSVEDLGGYEQYF.

The chain has TRBV4-1 and TRBJ1-2. This CDR3 has 12 amino acids. Germline V gives CDR1 MGHRA, CDR2 YSYEKL. The CDR3 protein is CASSQGSHGYTF.

The genes are TRBV11-2 and TRBJ2-7. This CDR3 is 12 amino acids long. Germline V gene lookup returns CDR1 SGHAT and CDR2 FQNNGV. The CDR3: CASSRHFYEQYF.

This chain links TRBV28 with TRBJ2-4; the TCRdb call, TRBD2, lacks DNA for checking. Germline V lookup: CDR1 MDHEN, CDR2 SYDVKM. CDR3 length: 15 residues. The chain's CDR3 is CASSPQSGGRSIQYF.

V is TRBV30 and J is TRBJ1-5; the TCRdb call, TRBD1, lacks DNA for checking. CDR1 and CDR2 from the germline V gene are GTSNPN and SVGIG (reference sequence). The CDR3 runs 15 residues. The CDR3 region is CAWRGWGGSNQPQHF.

CDR3 sequence: CASSLTTGGYNEQFF. This sequence joins TRBV7-3 and TRBJ2-1; the TCRdb D gene call, TRBD1, has no DNA to confirm it. The CDR3 runs 15 residues. Germline CDR1 is SGHTA and CDR2 is FQGTGA.

The V gene is TRBV5-1, the J gene TRBJ2-3; the D call from TCRdb, TRBD1, cannot be confirmed without DNA. CDR3 length: 16 amino acids. CDR1 SGHRS and CDR2 YFSETQ come from the germline V gene. CDR3 residues: CASSLDGAKYADTQYF. Together with reference TRBV5-1 and TRBJ2-3, the CDR3 gives the full variable domain: KAGVTQTPRYLIKTRGQQVTLSCSPISGHRSVSWYQQTPGQGLQFLFEYFSETQRNKGNFPGRFSGRQFSNSRSEMNVSTLELGDSALYLCASSLDGAKYADTQYFGPGTRLTVL.

V gene TRBV28 combines with J gene TRBJ2-2; the TRBD2 assignment by TCRdb is unverifiable without DNA. Germline assignment: CDR1 MDHEN and CDR2 SYDVKM. The CDR3 has 17 residues. The CDR3 region is CASIGLAGGQNTGELFF.

The V and J genes are TRBV5-1 and TRBJ2-2; TCRdb's D call of TRBD2 is untestable without DNA. The CDR3 spans 17 residues. The germline V gene encodes CDR1 SGHRS and CDR2 YFSETQ. CDR3 loop: CASSGGTSGGNTGELFF.

The rearrangement joins TRBV9 to TRBJ2-5; TCRdb's assignment of TRBD2 cannot be checked, as there is no DNA. The CDR3 loop spans 16 amino acids. Germline loops: CDR1 SGDLS, CDR2 YYNGEE. CDR3: CASSSGLAGRQETQYF.

V usage is TRBV29-1 and J usage is TRBJ1-4. Germline V gene lookup returns CDR1 SQVTM and CDR2 ANQGSEA. The CDR3 spans 15 residues. This CDR3 is CSVEDRRGFNEKLFF.

This sequence joins TRBV12-2 and TRBJ1-1; the D gene TCRdb calls, TRBD1, cannot be checked with no DNA. TRBV12-2 is noted as a pseudogene. The CDR3 contains 19 residues. The CDR3 loop reads CASRLPLPDRGPLSTEAFF.